The T cell receptor (beta chain) under discussion was sequenced for a study of graft-versus-host responses after intestinal transplantation (dated by TCRdb to the early 2020s). Turning to the overall study: Recipients received multivisceral, liver-intestinal, or isolated intestinal transplants. Graft-versus-host and host-versus-graft alloreactive T cell clones were tracked in the graft, circulation and bone marrow after intestinal transplantation using bulk TCR-beta CDR3 sequencing. Rather than going through the commercial service, samples from a few later patients were sequenced in-house on an Illumina MiSeq and processed with MiXCR. A cohort of more than 20 intestinal transplant recipients, including one retransplant, was enrolled, and a few patients lacking pretransplant specimens were excluded. Alloreactive clones were identified by sequencing pre-transplant mixed lymphocyte reaction products and comparing them with unstimulated pre-transplant donor and recipient T cells. Every recipient was given anti-thymocyte globulin induction, then maintenance tacrolimus and steroids for about three years. Donor T cell macrochimerism was defined as a peak of at least 4% donor T cells among recipient peripheral blood mononuclear cells. Study-wide findings and limitations: Early after transplant, declines in HvG clones were associated with peak levels of circulating GvH clones. In the allografts of patients with donor T cell macrochimerism, GvH to HvG T cell clonal ratios were high. Conclusions were limited by the relatively low number and heterogeneity of intestinal transplant patients. GvH clones were detected in recipient bone marrow, and some appeared earlier in ileal mucosa or blood, consistent with an intestinal mucosal origin.

This clone has only a few counts. The clone's antigen remains unknown. Per-base quality was not reported, and no clone a single base away is much larger than it. Intraepithelial and lamina propria lymphocytes were isolated from graft specimens using dithiothreitol, EDTA incubations and collagenase D digestion. Serial intestinal graft biopsy specimens collected up to 600 days after transplant underwent bulk TCR-beta sequencing. CDR1 and CDR2 (MNHNS, SASEGT) derive from the germline V gene. Germline trimming: 1 base from V, 5 bases from J; junction bases outside gene matches: 0. The CDR3 runs 15 residues from the cysteine to the phenylalanine. The DNA shown is the 45-base CDR3, in frame from base 1. The library came from the immunoSEQ multiplex PCR assay. For most patients, high-throughput TCR-beta CDR3 sequencing of genomic DNA was performed by Adaptive Biotechnologies. Per the authors' processing: Adaptive's ImmunoSEQ software was the source of the TCR sequencing data for 15 to 20 patients, while three other patients were processed with MiXCR and VDJtools. Because the origin of CDR3 nucleotide sequences shared between donor and recipient could not be assigned, those sequences were removed. Alloreactive clones required at least 2-fold expansion over unstimulated cells and minimum CFSE-low frequency of 0.002% (template counts) or 0.001% (read counts). Mappable clones were those detected in sequenced pre-transplant spleen, lymph node, or MLR CFSE-low populations of the donor or recipient. The cumulative frequency of alloreactive clones was calculated as a percentage of all sequences, weighted by copy number. The clones in this table, taken by TCRdb from immuneACCESS, are in-frame only. Not every clone is retained; where verified, under half of the shortfall comes from an unresolved V gene, and the cause of the rest is unknown. V and J calls plus clone size are reproduced from that table; the DNA served to infer D and trimming. The sample table holds roughly 11,000 clones, of which roughly 79% were seen once. About 9% of the sample is in the top ten clones.

This sample comprised ileum tissue, obtained 23 days after intestinal transplant. This TCR came from a human patient who received an intestinal transplant, so some T cells may come from the graft donor. The chain is made from TRBV6-1 and TRBJ2-1, with 12 bases aligning to TRBD2. In nucleotides, the sequence is TGTGCCAGCAGTGAAGGACTAGCGGGAGACAATGAGCAGTTCTTC. Translated, it gives CASSEGLAGDNEQFF.